One and the same sample provided the 29 T cell receptor beta chains below, sequenced in a study of blood T cells in healthy people across ages. Combining a sample-barcoded 5' primer with a J-beta primer mix, a second PCR ran for roughly 7 to 11 cycles. Each CDR3 protein gets one entry after TCRdb re-called the 5' RACE reads with MiXCR. Found here are about 1,800,000 distinct CDR3 sequences, about 28% of them singletons; the top ten hold 6.5% to 8.5%. Sequencing was done on a sample of blood. These receptors were obtained from a woman in her 30s in good health.

This clonotype showed up just a few times. The V call is TRBV6-1, the J call TRBJ2-7; 8 bases fit TRBD2. The CDR3 totals 13 residues. The V and J ends lost 8 bases and 3 bases, in that order; junction bases with no gene match: 6. Germline CDR1 MNHNS, CDR2 SASEGT. CDR3 region: CASGGGGNYEQYF. The CDR3 DNA follows: TGTGCCAGCGGAGGCGGGGGGAACTACGAGCAGTACTTC.

The genes are TRBV27 and TRBJ2-7, with 7 bases identical to TRBD1. V dropped 6 bases and J dropped 2; count of bases not matched to a gene: 13. This CDR3 has 16 amino acids. Germline-derived CDR1 and CDR2 are MNHEY and SMNVEV (reference sequence). The CDR3 nucleotides are TGTGCCAGCAGAACTCTTCGCCGGGACAGACCCTACGAGCAGTACTTC. Translation: CASRTLRRDRPYEQYF.

The table lists this clonotype with a few counts. The chain is built from TRBV27 and TRBJ2-1; TRBD2 matches at 9 bases. Trimming took 5 bases from V and 4 from J; bases not matched to a gene: 9. Germline-derived CDR1 and CDR2 are MNHEY and SMNVEV (reference sequence). CDR3 size: 16 residues. For the CDR3, the DNA is TGTGCCAGCAGTCCGGTAGCGGGAGAGGGGTACAATGAGCAGTTCTTC. Amino acid sequence: CASSPVAGEGYNEQFF.

V is TRBV7-2 and J is TRBJ2-5; D gene uncertain. The CDR3 has 14 residues. The V gene lost 1 base and the J gene lost 1 base, with 7 bases spanning the gap. Germline V gives CDR1 SGHTA, CDR2 FQGNSA. The CDR3 DNA sequence: TGTGCCAGCAGCTTAGACTACAGCCAAGAGACCCAGTACTTC. The encoded protein is CASSLDYSQETQYF.

V is TRBV5-1 and J is TRBJ2-3, with no clear D. The length of the CDR3 is 15 residues. V shed 0 bases and J shed 1 base, with 9 bases lying between them. Germline V lookup: CDR1 SGHRS, CDR2 YFSETQ. CDR3 coding DNA: TGCGCCAGCAGCTTGGCGGAAGCCGGCACAGATACGCAGTATTTT. Its protein is CASSLAEAGTDTQYF.

Points on this clonotype: With a far larger clone one base away, a read error is the likely cause. CDR3 loop: CAGSLGTEQFF. In DNA, the CDR3 is TGTGCCGGCAGTTTAGGTACTGAGCAGTTCTTC. The chain links TRBV28 to TRBJ2-1; D unclear. Germline CDR1 reads MDHEN; CDR2 reads SYDVKM. This CDR3 is 11 amino acids long.

V and J are TRBV5-1 and TRBJ1-2; 8 bases agree with TRBD1. Germline CDR1 SGHRS, CDR2 YFSETQ. V lost 3 bases, J lost 6 bases, and 4 bases stayed unmatched. The length of the CDR3 is 13 residues. CDR3 nucleotide sequence: TGCGCCAGCAGCTCGGACAGGGTAGATGGCTACACCTTC. It specifies CASSSDRVDGYTF.

This clonotype was counted a few times. The gene calls are TRBV3-1 and TRBJ2-3, with D perhaps matching TRBD2 (6 bases). CDR1 is LGHDT, CDR2 YNNKEL, per germline (reference sequence). The CDR3 spans 17 residues. Deletions cut 0 bases from V and 4 bases from J, with 17 bases between. CDR3 DNA: TGTGCCAGCAGCCAAGACATGCGGGCGGGACCTGCAGATACGCAGTATTTT. Translated, it gives CASSQDMRAGPADTQYF.

There are many counts of this clonotype. The chain carries TRBV21-1 and TRBJ2-7; the DNA was not used to check the table's D call, TRBD1. TRBV21-1 is deemed a pseudogene. The CDR3 totals 17 residues. The chain's CDR3 is CASSKPPPGHHAYEQYF. The CDR3 DNA reads TGTGCCAGCAGCAAACCCCCTCCGGGACATCACGCCTACGAGCAGTACTTC.

This clonotype was observed many times. This chain links TRBV7-2 with TRBJ1-2; 9 positions agree with TRBD1. The CDR3 has 13 amino acids. From germline, CDR1 is SGHTA and CDR2 FQGNSA. V trimming: 4 bases; J trimming: 8 bases; junction bases outside the gene matches: 5. The CDR3 sequence: CASSSWTGDGYTF. CDR3 sequence (DNA): TGTGCCAGCAGCTCATGGACAGGGGACGGCTACACCTTC.

Details on this clonotype: A much bigger clone sits one base away, suggesting this may be a read error. The rearrangement uses TRBV12-3 or TRBV12-4 and TRBJ2-7; TRBD1 or TRBD2 may be the D gene (5 bases each). This CDR3 has 16 amino acids. V was shortened by 4 bases and J by 0 bases, with 16 bases between the two germline ends. The CDR3 DNA sequence: TGTGCCAGCAGTTCCGGGATGAGGGGTAGCTCCTACGAGCAGTACTTC. It translates to CASSSGMRGSSYEQYF.

This clonotype was detected a few times. The chain is built from TRBV6-2 or TRBV6-3 and TRBJ2-1, with a tentative D call TRBD2 (6 bases). Germline assignment: CDR1 MNHEY and CDR2 SVGEGT. The CDR3 is 14 residues long. The V end lost 4 bases, the J end lost 4 bases, and 11 bases lay between the germline ends. This chain's CDR3 is CASSSRDLYNEQFF. CDR3 nucleotides: TGTGCCAGCAGTTCGCGGGACTTATACAATGAGCAGTTCTTC.

This clonotype was seen a handful of times. The chain has TRBV18 and TRBJ2-7, with 11 bases lining up with TRBD2. Germline CDR1 and CDR2: KGHSH and LQKENI. CDR3 length: 15 residues. V shed 8 bases and J 0 bases; nucleotides not matched to a gene: 6. In DNA, the CDR3 is TGTGCCAGCGCCTTGGGGACTAGCGGCTCCTACGAGCAGTACTTC. This sequence encodes CASALGTSGSYEQYF.

This clonotype was seen at least ten times. The chain couples TRBV5-1 to TRBJ2-1, with TRBD2 identical over 12 bases. The CDR3 sequence is 18 residues long. V lost 6 bases and J lost 0; bases outside the gene matches: 10. Germline CDR1 and CDR2: SGHRS and YFSETQ. The CDR3 region is CASTPGLAGVLSYNEQFF. CDR3 coding DNA: TGCGCCAGCACCCCGGGACTAGCGGGTGTACTCTCCTACAATGAGCAGTTCTTC.

The rearrangement uses TRBV9 and TRBJ2-5; 7 bases are shared with TRBD2. V lost 0 bases, J lost 11 bases, and 7 bases stayed unmatched. The CDR3 has 13 amino acids. The germline CDR1 and CDR2 sequences are SGDLS and YYNGEE. This CDR3 is CASSVGKGREQYF. The CDR3 region has the DNA TGTGCCAGCAGCGTAGGTAAGGGGCGGGAGCAGTACTTC.

The V call is TRBV2, the J call TRBJ2-1; TRBD2 aligns across 8 bases. This CDR3 has 15 residues. J gave up 7 bases and V 2 bases, and 7 bases lay outside the gene matches. Germline lookup yields CDR1 SNHLY and CDR2 FYNNEI. The CDR3 loop reads CASSEWGLVSNEQFF. CDR3 DNA: TGTGCCAGCAGTGAATGGGGACTAGTTTCTAATGAGCAGTTCTTC.

The chain is built from TRBV5-1 and TRBJ1-1; TRBD1 might be the D (6 bases). This CDR3 is built from 14 residues. Between the trimmed V and J ends, which lost 3 bases and 4 bases, there was a span of 13 bases. CDR1 is SGHRS and CDR2 is YFSETQ in the germline V gene. The CDR3 sequence: CASSSGQPGTEAFF. Written as DNA, the CDR3 is TGCGCCAGCAGCTCCGGACAGCCTGGCACTGAAGCTTTCTTT.

CDR3 coding DNA: TGTGCCAGCAGTTACTCCCCCGGGACAGGGGGCGCGGGGCAGCCCCAGCATTTT. Translating gives CASSYSPGTGGAGQPQHF. This chain links TRBV6-2 or TRBV6-3 with TRBJ1-5; 12 nucleotides match TRBD1. The V gene's germline CDR1 is MNHEY and CDR2 SVGEGT. Trimming removed 0 bases from V and 7 bases from J; junction bases left unmatched: 10. The CDR3 runs 18 residues.

This clonotype was recorded a few times. V usage is TRBV7-2 and J usage is TRBJ1-1; D is ambiguous. The CDR3 contains 15 residues. V was shortened by 1 base and J by 0 bases, with 9 bases between the two germline ends. CDR1 is SGHTA, CDR2 FQGNSA, per germline. The CDR3 reads CASSLEVRLNTEAFF. CDR3 DNA: TGTGCCAGCAGCTTAGAAGTCAGACTGAACACTGAAGCTTTCTTT. The full variable domain, in which reference TRBV7-2 and TRBJ1-1 provide the parts outside the CDR3, is GAGVSQSPSNKVTEKGKDVELRCDPISGHTALYWYRQSLGQGLEFLIYFQGNSAPDKSGLPSDRFSAERTGGSVSTLTIQRTQQEDSAVYLCASSLEVRLNTEAFFGQGTRLTVV.

Comment on this clonotype: The junction and the germline gene differ at one end; a read error may be behind it. V gene TRBV7-3 combines with J gene TRBJ2-3; TRBD2 matches at 11 bases. There are 17 residues in the CDR3. Germline V gene data show CDR1 as SGHTA and CDR2 as FQGTGA. CDR3 amino acids: CASSENPPTSGTGTRYF. The CDR3 DNA follows: TGTGCCAGCAGCGAAAACCCCCCGACTAGCGGGACGGGTACGCGGTATTTT.

The chain combines TRBV11-2 with TRBJ2-1; the match to TRBD2 covers 7 bases. After removal of 6 bases from V and 9 bases from J, the junction contained 11 bases not matched to a gene. The CDR3 loop spans 14 amino acids. CDR1 SGHAT and CDR2 FQNNGV come from the germline V gene. The CDR3 DNA follows: TGTGCCAGCAGTTACCGGGCTCGGGAGGTTGAGCAGTTCTTC. It encodes CASSYRAREVEQFF.

The V call is TRBV5-1, the J call TRBJ1-2; D is unresolved. Between the trimmed V and J ends, which lost 1 base and 6 bases, there was a span of 16 bases. The germline gives CDR1 SGHRS, CDR2 YFSETQ. The CDR3 totals 15 residues. CDR3 DNA sequence: TGCGCCAGCAGCTTGACGCGGGGTCAGCAGCATGGCTACACCTTC. It codes for CASSLTRGQQHGYTF.

The chain recombines TRBV12-3 or TRBV12-4 with TRBJ1-2; D perhaps matches TRBD1 (6 bases). This CDR3 has 12 amino acids. The germline V and J ends were trimmed by 3 bases and 8 bases, with 10 bases remaining between them. The CDR3 here is CASSFGTMGYTF. CDR3 sequence (DNA): TGTGCCAGCAGTTTCGGGACAATGGGCTACACCTTC.

As for this clonotype: A clone one base away is much larger, so this may be a read error. The V call is TRBV4-1, the J call TRBJ1-2; 11 nucleotides align to TRBD1. This CDR3 contains 16 residues. Germline loops: CDR1 MGHRA, CDR2 YSYEKL. J gave up 8 bases and V 1 base, and 9 bases lay outside the gene matches. The CDR3 nucleotides read TGCGCCAGCAGCCAAGCACCCCGGGACAGGGGGACCGGCTACACCTTC. Amino acid sequence: CASSQAPRDRGTGYTF.

The rearrangement joins TRBV27 to TRBJ2-6, with 8 positions matching TRBD1. This CDR3 contains 17 residues. With 7 bases clipped from V and 0 bases from J, the junction kept 8 bases outside the gene matches. CDR1 and CDR2 (germline): MNHEY, SMNVEV (reference sequence). The CDR3 loop is CASTLRTGISGANVLTF. As DNA, the CDR3 is TGTGCCAGCACTCTCCGGACAGGGATCTCTGGGGCCAACGTCCTGACTTTC.

V usage is TRBV7-2 and J usage is TRBJ1-5, with no clear D. Looked up from germline, CDR1 is SGHTA and CDR2 is FQGNSA. Deletions cut 0 bases from V and 0 bases from J, with 12 bases between. The CDR3 is 17 amino acids. CDR3 in DNA: TGTGCCAGCAGCTTAGCCCCCAGAGGGCGTAGCAATCAGCCCCAGCATTTT. It encodes CASSLAPRGRSNQPQHF.

The rearrangement uses TRBV6-5 and TRBJ2-7; no definite D call. The CDR3 sequence is 14 residues long. V was cut by 2 bases and J by 7 bases, with 15 bases left in between. Germline V CDR1 and CDR2: MNHEY, SVGAGI. The CDR3 nucleotides read TGTGCCAGCAGTTACGACTGGGCCTACAATGAGCAGTACTTC. Translated: CASSYDWAYNEQYF.

Ten or more counts support this clonotype. The chain carries TRBV4-1 and TRBJ2-7, with 11 bases aligning to TRBD2. V dropped 3 bases and J dropped 4; count of bases not matched to a gene: 17. This CDR3 comprises 19 residues. The germline V gene encodes CDR1 MGHRA and CDR2 YSYEKL. CDR3 nucleotide sequence: TGCGCCAGCAGCCAGGTTACTAGCGGGGGTTTCGGAGTGATTTACGAGCAGTACTTC. As protein: CASSQVTSGGFGVIYEQYF.

This clonotype was counted ten times or more. The CDR3 DNA reads TGCGCCAGCAGACCGACGGACGGCTATGGCTACACCTTC. This gives the protein CASRPTDGYGYTF. The chain combines TRBV10-2 with TRBJ1-2; no reliable D call. Germline-derived CDR1 and CDR2 are WSHSY and SAAADI. V lost 6 bases to trimming and J lost 4 bases, with 12 bases between them. This CDR3 region has 13 residues.